These 2 T cell receptor beta chains originate from one sample sequenced in a study of shared clonotypes between healthy human individuals. Only in-frame clones appear in the TCRdb table, and some are missing; sequencing was by immunoSEQ multiplex PCR. The sample consists of some 1,900,000 clones, about 95% of them appearing once. CD45RO-negative, CCR7-positively selected cells formed the naive CD8 fraction, excluding terminally differentiated effector memory CD45RA+ cells. Sequencing used naive CD8+ T cells sorted from blood. These receptors all come from a man aged 18 to 30 in good health.

The chain links TRBV4-1 to TRBJ1-1; 9 positions agree with TRBD1. The V and J ends lost 3 bases and 6 bases, in that order; junction bases with no gene match: 29. CDR1 is MGHRA, CDR2 YSYEKL, per germline. There are 22 residues in the CDR3. CDR3 coding DNA: TGCGCCAGCAGCCATTCTACCGCTGGACAGGGGCCTCGCTCGGTTGTAGGGCCTGAAGCTTTCTTT. Translation: CASSHSTAGQGPRSVVGPEAFF.

J is TRBJ2-7 and V is TRBV6-1; TRBD1 matches at 8 bases. Germline V gives CDR1 MNHNS, CDR2 SASEGT. There are 12 residues in the CDR3. V trimming: 8 bases; J trimming: 3 bases; junction bases outside the gene matches: 3. This chain's CDR3 is CASSGQDYEQYF. The CDR3 nucleotides are TGTGCCAGCTCGGGACAGGACTACGAGCAGTACTTC.